The clone carrying this T cell receptor (beta chain) was observed a few times. Generated by immunoSEQ multiplex PCR, the TCRdb table keeps only in-frame clones and is missing some. Of around 100,000 clones in the sample, approximately 90% were seen once. This sample was taken from a study of OX40 agonist ivuxolimab in advanced cancers. About the study: Antecedent anti-PD-1, anti-PD-L1 or anti-CTLA-4 therapy was permissible, with roughly 36% having received some.

Sampling of blood occurred at baseline, cycle 4 day 1, and cycle 7 day 1. Germline CDR1 is SNHLY and CDR2 is FYNNEI. V was shortened by 0 bases and J by 5 bases, with 8 bases between the two germline ends. The CDR3 is 13 residues long. The clonotype originates from an adult with an advanced solid tumor such as melanoma, head and neck, liver or kidney cancer. The J gene is TRBJ2-7, the V gene TRBV2, with D uncertain. The sequences come from CD4+ or CD8+ T cells sorted from blood, collected in a trial of the OX40 agonist ivuxolimab. The CDR3 spells CASSEAITNEQYF. In DNA form, the CDR3 reads TGTGCCAGCAGTGAAGCCATTACTAACGAGCAGTACTTC.